One and the same sample provided the 14 T cell receptor beta chains below, sequenced in a study of blood T cell repertoires in COVID-19 (dated by TCRdb to 2020 to 2021). Library method: the immunoSEQ multiplex PCR assay. What TCRdb holds here is the immuneACCESS table cut down to in-frame rearrangements. Part of the clones is not present; checked against another copy, under half of the missing clones reflect an unresolved V gene, and the others are unexplained. The sample has about 81,000 clones on record, roughly 90% of them singletons. The ten biggest clones cover less than 15% of the sample. Sequencing input: peripheral blood. The receptors were gathered from a man aged 65 to 85 with active or convalescent COVID-19.

The V and J genes are TRBV9 and TRBJ2-7; D gene ambiguous. Deletions cut 2 bases from V and 2 bases from J, with 11 bases between. The CDR3 runs 14 residues. Germline V gene lookup returns CDR1 SGDLS and CDR2 YYNGEE. In DNA form, the CDR3 reads TGTGCCAGCAGCGTTCTACCCGATCCCTACGAGCAGTACTTC. Protein sequence: CASSVLPDPYEQYF. The full variable domain, completed using reference TRBV9 and TRBJ2-7, is DSGVTQTPKHLITATGQRVTLRCSPRSGDLSVYWYQQSLDQGLQFLIQYYNGEERAKGNILERFSAQQFPDLHSELNLSSLELGDSALYFCASSVLPDPYEQYFGPGTRLTVT.

The chain joins TRBV5-1 to TRBJ2-7; perhaps TRBD2 as D (6 bases). V shed 0 bases and J shed 2 bases, with 12 bases lying between them. CDR3 length equals 15 residues. Germline V gene sequence: CDR1 SGHRS, CDR2 YFSETQ. In DNA form, the CDR3 reads TGCGCCAGCAGCTTGGTAAGGGACTGGACCTACGAGCAGTACTTC. Encoded protein: CASSLVRDWTYEQYF. The whole variable domain, remainder taken from reference TRBV5-1 and TRBJ2-7, is KAGVTQTPRYLIKTRGQQVTLSCSPISGHRSVSWYQQTPGQGLQFLFEYFSETQRNKGNFPGRFSGRQFSNSRSEMNVSTLELGDSALYLCASSLVRDWTYEQYFGPGTRLTVT.

This chain connects TRBV5-4 to TRBJ1-4; no clear D gene. CDR1 and CDR2 from the germline V gene are SGHNT and YYREEE (reference sequence). This CDR3 is 15 amino acids long. The V and J ends lost 0 bases and 11 bases respectively, with 17 bases between them. The CDR3 sequence is CASSLDPMGDPKLFF. As DNA, the CDR3 is TGTGCCAGCAGCTTGGACCCGATGGGCGATCCGAAACTGTTTTTT.

The chain employs TRBV19 and TRBJ1-2; D ambiguous. The germline CDR1 and CDR2 sequences are LNHDA and SQIVND (reference sequence). Trimming took 5 bases from V and 8 from J, leaving 15 bases between them. The CDR3 length is 13 residues. The CDR3 loop reads CASSRNRGGGYTF. CDR3 nucleotide sequence: TGTGCCAGTAGTCGAAACCGGGGTGGGGGCTACACCTTC.

The V and J genes are TRBV2 and TRBJ1-1, with 7 positions matching TRBD1. This CDR3 is 15 amino acids long. Trimming cost V 6 bases and J 4 bases; bases outside gene matches: 11. The germline CDR1 and CDR2 sequences are SNHLY and FYNNEI. The CDR3 DNA is TGTGCCAGCAGCTCAGACAGGGTAGTTACCACTGAAGCTTTCTTT. This translates into CASSSDRVVTTEAFF.

This chain uses TRBV6-6 with TRBJ1-1; D not certain. The CDR3 totals 12 residues. Germline CDR1 reads MNHNY; CDR2 reads SVGAGI (reference sequence). Trimming took 6 bases from V and 1 from J, leaving 6 bases between them. CDR3 nucleotides: TGTGCCAGCAGCTTCCCGAACACTGAAGCTTTCTTT. As protein: CASSFPNTEAFF.

The V gene is TRBV18, the J gene TRBJ2-1; TRBD1 matches at 7 bases. The CDR3 spans 15 residues. Germline values: CDR1 KGHSH, CDR2 LQKENI. Trimming cost V 6 bases and J 7 bases; bases outside gene matches: 12. The DNA for the CDR3 is TGTGCCAGCTCGGCGACAGGGCGGTTTGGTAATGAGCAGTTCTTC. Translation gives CASSATGRFGNEQFF.

The chain links TRBV6-1 to TRBJ2-1; TRBD1 aligns across 9 bases. V shed 3 bases, J shed 15 bases, and the junction held 3 bases outside the gene matches. Per the germline V gene, CDR1 is MNHNS and CDR2 is SASEGT. The CDR3 contains 11 residues. CDR3 sequence (DNA): TGTGCCAGCAGTGACGGGACAGGGACGTTCTTC. It is translated as CASSDGTGTFF.

The chain has TRBV6-5 and TRBJ1-2; 9 bases align to TRBD1. V gave up 5 bases and J gave up 8 bases; unmatched junction bases: 6. The CDR3 spans 13 residues. Per germline, CDR1 MNHEY and CDR2 SVGAGI. This chain's CDR3 is CASSRQGVWGYTF. CDR3 DNA: TGTGCCAGCAGTCGACAGGGGGTCTGGGGCTACACCTTC.

The V and J genes are TRBV29-1 and TRBJ1-2, with D hard to call. Germline values: CDR1 SQVTM, CDR2 ANQGSEA. Deletions cut 5 bases from V and 5 bases from J, with 12 bases between. The CDR3 has 12 amino acids. The CDR3, as DNA: TGCAGCGTTTCGGAGCCTGGATATGGCTACACCTTC. Amino acids: CSVSEPGYGYTF.

This chain connects TRBV16 to TRBJ1-3, with 7 bases that match TRBD1. Losses at the gene ends were 5 bases for V and 2 bases for J; bases not matched to a gene: 6. Per the germline V gene, CDR1 is KGHSY and CDR2 is FQNENV. The CDR3 has 15 amino acids. The DNA of the CDR3 is TGTGCCAGCAGCTCACAGGGGTCCGCTGGAAACACCATATATTTT. Encoded protein: CASSSQGSAGNTIYF.

This chain joins TRBV5-4 and TRBJ2-1; 8 bases line up with TRBD2. The CDR3 sequence is 15 residues long. The germline gives CDR1 SGHNT, CDR2 YYREEE (reference sequence). Germline trimming cut 4 bases from V and 4 bases from J; bases unmatched to any gene: 7. CDR3 nucleotide sequence: TGTGCCAGCAGCGGACCGGGACTAGAGTACAATGAGCAGTTCTTC. Protein product: CASSGPGLEYNEQFF.

The chain couples TRBV28 to TRBJ2-3, with D possibly being TRBD2 (5 bases). CDR3 length equals 15 residues. Trimming shortened V by 8 bases and J by 1 base, and 16 bases separated the two germline ends. Germline V gene sequence: CDR1 MDHEN, CDR2 SYDVKM. The CDR3 sequence is CASGGIGRGTDTQYF. In DNA form, the CDR3 reads TGTGCCAGCGGAGGTATCGGTCGTGGCACAGATACGCAGTATTTT. Complete variable domain (other parts from reference TRBV28 and TRBJ2-3): DVKVTQSSRYLVKRTGEKVFLECVQDMDHENMFWYRQDPGLGLRLIYFSYDVKMKEKGDIPEGYSVSREKKERFSLILESASTNQTSMYLCASGGIGRGTDTQYFGPGTRLTVL.

The V call is TRBV2, the J call TRBJ1-3; 7 bases are a match to TRBD1. CDR3 length equals 14 residues. J lost 0 bases, V lost 7 bases, and 3 bases had no gene match. Germline CDR1 and CDR2: SNHLY and FYNNEI. The CDR3 is CASTRDSSGNTIYF. Here the CDR3 DNA reads TGTGCCAGCACCAGGGACAGCTCTGGAAACACCATATATTTT. Based on the CDR3 plus reference TRBV2 and TRBJ1-3, the full variable domain is EPEVTQTPSHQVTQMGQEVILRCVPISNHLYFYWYRQILGQKVEFLVSFYNNEISEKSEIFDDQFSVERPDGSNFTLKIRSTKLEDSAMYFCASTRDSSGNTIYFGEGSWLTVV.